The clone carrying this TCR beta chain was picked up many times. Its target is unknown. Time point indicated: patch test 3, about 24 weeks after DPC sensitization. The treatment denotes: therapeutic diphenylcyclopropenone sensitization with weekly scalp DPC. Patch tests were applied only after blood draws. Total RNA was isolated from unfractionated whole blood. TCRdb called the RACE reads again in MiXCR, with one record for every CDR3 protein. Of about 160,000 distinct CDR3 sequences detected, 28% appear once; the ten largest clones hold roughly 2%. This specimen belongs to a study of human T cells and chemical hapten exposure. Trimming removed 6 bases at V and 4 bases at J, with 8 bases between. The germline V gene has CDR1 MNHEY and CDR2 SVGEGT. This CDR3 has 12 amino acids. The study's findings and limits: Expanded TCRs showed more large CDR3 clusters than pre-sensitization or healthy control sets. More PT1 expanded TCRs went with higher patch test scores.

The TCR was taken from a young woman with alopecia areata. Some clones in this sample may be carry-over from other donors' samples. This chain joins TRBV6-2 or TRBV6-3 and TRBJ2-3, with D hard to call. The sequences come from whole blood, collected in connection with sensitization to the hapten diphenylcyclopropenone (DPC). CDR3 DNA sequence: TGTGCCAGCAGACCCCAGGCAGATACGCAGTATTTT. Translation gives CASRPQADTQYF.